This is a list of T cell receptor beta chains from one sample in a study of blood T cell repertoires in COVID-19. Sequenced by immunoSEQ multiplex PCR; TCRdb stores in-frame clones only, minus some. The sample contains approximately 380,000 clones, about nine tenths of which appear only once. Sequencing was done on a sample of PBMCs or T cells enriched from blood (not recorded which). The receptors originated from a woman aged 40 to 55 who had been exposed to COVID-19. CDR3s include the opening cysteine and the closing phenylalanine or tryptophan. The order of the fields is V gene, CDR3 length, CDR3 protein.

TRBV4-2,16,CASSQAGGRSGNTIYF
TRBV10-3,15,CAISAQTGAVYGYTF
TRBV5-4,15,CASSRQQGYNSPLHF
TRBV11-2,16,CASSSTGRGYQETQYF
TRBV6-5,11,CASSPEEKLFF
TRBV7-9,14,CASSFEQGGEKLFF
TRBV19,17,CASNGPGQGLSNYGYTF
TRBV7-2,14,CASSSRTANYGYTF
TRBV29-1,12,CSVSGITDTQYF
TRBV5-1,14,CASSPGGFDTEAFF
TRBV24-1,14,CATSGDLSNQPQHF
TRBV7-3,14,CASSLAGNTGELFF
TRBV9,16,CASSGDPGSANYGYTF
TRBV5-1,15,CASSLMQGGTGELFF
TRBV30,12,CAWSVSNEKLFF
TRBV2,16,CASRADRGSYNSPLHF
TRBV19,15,CASSIRRDPHYEQYF
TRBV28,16,CASSQTGTGSYEKLFF
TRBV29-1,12,CSVASGDSPLHF
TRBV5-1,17,CASSLRTLQGTKETQYF
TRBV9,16,CASSVALSGRDNEQFF
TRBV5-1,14,CASSVGQATDTQYF
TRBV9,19,CASSVTSGRAITDQETQYF
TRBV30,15,CAWSVGQGSNQPQHF
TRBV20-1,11,CSALSTDTQYF
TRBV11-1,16,CASSRRPGTGGETQYF
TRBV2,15,CASRTLQGPRDGYTF
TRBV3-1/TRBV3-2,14,CASKRTGPSEKLFF
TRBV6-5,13,CASSRPGQGEPFF
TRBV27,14,CASSPPGGPRGYTF
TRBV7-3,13,CASSFDRASEQYF
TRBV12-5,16,CASGLAPGQGSNEQFF
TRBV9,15,CASSVYRDRECEQYF
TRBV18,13,CASSQGITDTQYF
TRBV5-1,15,CASSFRTGLNTEAFF
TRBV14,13,CASSQGLSYEQYF
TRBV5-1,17,CASSRKNREVGKNIQYF
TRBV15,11,CATSLQETQYF
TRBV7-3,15,CASSLSGGTQETQYF